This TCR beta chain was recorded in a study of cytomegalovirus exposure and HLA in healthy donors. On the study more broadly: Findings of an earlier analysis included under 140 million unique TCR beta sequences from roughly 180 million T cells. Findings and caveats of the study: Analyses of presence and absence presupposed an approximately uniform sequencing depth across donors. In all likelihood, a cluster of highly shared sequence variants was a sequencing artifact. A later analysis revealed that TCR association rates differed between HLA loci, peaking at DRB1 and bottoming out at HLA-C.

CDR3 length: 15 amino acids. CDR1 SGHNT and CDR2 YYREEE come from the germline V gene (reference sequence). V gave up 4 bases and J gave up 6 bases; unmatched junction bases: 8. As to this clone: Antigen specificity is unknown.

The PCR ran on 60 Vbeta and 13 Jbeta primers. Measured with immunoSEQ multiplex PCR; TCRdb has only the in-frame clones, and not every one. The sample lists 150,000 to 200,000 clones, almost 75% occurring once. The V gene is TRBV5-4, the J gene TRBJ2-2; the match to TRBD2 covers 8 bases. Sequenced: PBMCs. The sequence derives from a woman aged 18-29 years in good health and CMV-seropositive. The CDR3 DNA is TGTGCCAGCAGCCGACCGGGGGGGCTGGCCGGGGAGCTGTTTTTT. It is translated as CASSRPGGLAGELFF.